This T cell receptor (beta chain) was found in a study of T cell responses to AZD1222 COVID-19 vaccine. Study-wide points: Epitopes outside B.1.351 and B.1.1.7 mutated regions reportedly drew nearly half of spike TCRs. Spike-specific TCR breadth and depth went up after people got two AZD1222 doses.

Germline lookup yields CDR1 MNHEY and CDR2 SVGAGI. Between the trimmed V and J ends, which lost 0 bases and 5 bases, there was a span of 8 bases. The CDR3 runs to 15 residues. The table came from immunoSEQ multiplex PCR; TCRdb's copy has only in-frame clones and leaves some out. The sample consists of about 150,000 clones, 90% to 95% of them appearing once. As to this clone: Its antigen is not identified.

Sequences were derived from peripheral blood, sampled 28 days after the second AZD1222 dose. The receptor was isolated from an adult who received the AZD1222 COVID-19 vaccine. The chain couples TRBV6-5 to TRBJ1-6, with D possibly being TRBD1 (5 bases). The CDR3 coding sequence is TGTGCCAGCAGTTACTCCGGACACGATAATTCACCCCTCCACTTT. It specifies CASSYSGHDNSPLHF.